The next 21 T cell receptor beta chains were all read from a single sample in a study of shared T cell receptors in the human thymus. Some clones are missing from TCRdb's copy, which holds only in-frame ones; the method was immunoSEQ multiplex PCR. The sample has some 700,000 clones, 70% to 90% seen once. This same sample was also part of a study on human thymus T cells.

The sample consisted of thymocytes. The receptors shown here come from a girl in the first two years of life with a congenital heart defect.

The V and J genes are TRBV7-2 and TRBJ1-1; D is undetermined. The germline gives CDR1 SGHTA, CDR2 FQGNSA. The CDR3 has 12 residues. V was shortened by 5 bases and J by 10 bases, with 14 bases between the two germline ends. The CDR3 spells CASSTSRGRAFF. The CDR3 DNA follows: TGTGCCAGCAGCACTTCGCGAGGGAGAGCTTTCTTT.

This clone appeared a few times. This rearrangement joins TRBV5-4 to TRBJ2-2; 9 nucleotides match TRBD1. V was clipped by 2 bases and J by 5 bases; unmatched bases: 7. The length of the CDR3 is 16 residues. Germline V gene sequence: CDR1 SGHNT, CDR2 YYREEE (reference sequence). The CDR3 sequence is CASSFGTGILTGELFF. The CDR3 DNA reads TGTGCCAGCAGCTTCGGGACAGGGATATTAACCGGGGAGCTGTTTTTT.

The chain is built from TRBV6-6 and TRBJ1-4, with D maybe TRBD1 (5 bases). V lost 6 bases, J lost 7 bases, and 9 bases lay in between. This CDR3 comprises 12 residues. The germline gives CDR1 MNHNY, CDR2 SVGAGI (reference sequence). DNA for the CDR3: TGTGCCAGCAGACAGGTAGGTGAAAAACTGTTTTTT. It encodes CASRQVGEKLFF.

The chain couples TRBV5-5 to TRBJ2-5; possible D gene TRBD1, 6 bases. Germline V gene lookup returns CDR1 SGHKS and CDR2 YYEKEE (reference sequence). The V gene lost 4 bases and the J gene lost 5 bases, with 18 bases spanning the gap. The CDR3 has 15 amino acids. The CDR3 nucleotides read TGTGCCAGCAGCATATCTAACAGGGTAGGGGAGACCCAGTACTTC. Translated, it gives CASSISNRVGETQYF.

The CDR3 region is CASSIAWTGVNTEAFF. The CDR3 nucleotides are TGTGCCAGTAGTATAGCCTGGACGGGGGTGAACACTGAAGCTTTCTTT. This chain connects TRBV19 to TRBJ1-1; TRBD1 might be the D (5 bases). The CDR3 runs to 16 residues. CDR1 and CDR2 from the germline V gene are LNHDA and SQIVND (reference sequence). V was shortened by 1 base and J by 0 bases, with 12 bases between the two germline ends.

The chain carries TRBV27 and TRBJ2-1, with a possible D match to TRBD2 (6 bases). Trimming left V 6 bases short and J 6 bases short, with 24 bases between. The CDR3 is 17 amino acids. Germline V gene data show CDR1 as MNHEY and CDR2 as SMNVEV (reference sequence). The CDR3 nucleotides read TGTGCCAGCAGAGGAGGGAACGGACACAAGTGGTTCAATGAGCAGTTCTTC. It yields the protein CASRGGNGHKWFNEQFF.

This chain connects TRBV29-1 to TRBJ2-1; D possibly corresponds to TRBD1 (6 bases). The CDR3 spans 11 residues. Germline CDR1 and CDR2: SQVTM and ANQGSEA. The germline V and J ends were trimmed by 7 bases and 7 bases, with 11 bases remaining between them. In DNA form, the CDR3 reads TGCAGCGCACACACAGGGAATGAGCAGTTCTTC. Its protein is CSAHTGNEQFF.

Note on this clone: The sample contains more than one DNA sequence encoding this CDR3. The chain has TRBV29-1 and TRBJ1-1; 8 bases map to TRBD1. The germline V gene encodes CDR1 SQVTM and CDR2 ANQGSEA. This CDR3 is 11 amino acids long. The CDR3 region is CSLQTGAEAFF. CDR3 coding DNA: TGCAGTCTACAGACAGGGGCTGAAGCTTTCTTT. The full variable domain, with the rest looked up from reference TRBV29-1 and TRBJ1-1, is SAVISQKPSRDICQRGTSLTIQCQVDSQVTMMFWYRQQPGQSLTLIATANQGSEATYESGFVIDKFPISRPNLTFSTLTVSNMSPEDSSIYLCSLQTGAEAFFGQGTRLTVV.

The chain has TRBV5-5 and TRBJ1-2; D might be TRBD1 (6 bases). CDR1 and CDR2 from the germline V gene are SGHKS and YYEKEE (reference sequence). Trimming removed 4 bases at V and 4 bases at J, with 20 bases between. CDR3 length equals 16 residues. CDR3 in amino acids: CASSRGPQGEGYGYTF. CDR3 sequence (DNA): TGTGCCAGCAGCCGCGGCCCACAGGGAGAAGGCTATGGCTACACCTTC. The full variable domain, with the rest looked up from reference TRBV5-5 and TRBJ1-2, is DAGVTQSPTHLIKTRGQQVTLRCSPISGHKSVSWYQQVLGQGPQFIFQYYEKEERGRGNFPDRFSARQFPNYSSELNVNALLLGDSALYLCASSRGPQGEGYGYTFGSGTRLTVV.

The V call is TRBV4-2, the J call TRBJ1-5, with D perhaps matching TRBD1 (6 bases). Germline CDR1 and CDR2: LGHNA and YNFKEQ. With 0 bases removed from V and 9 bases from J, the gap between germline ends came to 12 bases. The CDR3 has 14 residues. DNA of the CDR3: TGTGCCAGCAGCCAAGAGGTAGGGGGGGCGCCCCAGCATTTT. This encodes CASSQEVGGAPQHF.

V and J are TRBV5-8 and TRBJ2-7, with 8 nucleotides matching TRBD2. Per germline, CDR1 SGHTS and CDR2 YDEGEE. The V gene end was trimmed by 4 bases and the J gene end by 3 bases; junction bases not matched to a gene: 15. The CDR3 sequence is 17 residues long. The CDR3 region is CASSVGGGGGLLYEQYF. The CDR3 DNA sequence: TGTGCCAGCAGCGTAGGAGGAGGCGGGGGGTTACTCTACGAGCAGTACTTC.

J is TRBJ2-5 and V is TRBV14; 10 nucleotides match TRBD1. This CDR3 region has 15 residues. Germline values: CDR1 SGHDN, CDR2 FVKESK. V gave up 1 base and J gave up 3 bases; unmatched junction bases: 2. CDR3 amino acids: CASSQVTGGEETQYF. CDR3 in DNA: TGTGCCAGCAGCCAAGTGACAGGGGGCGAAGAGACCCAGTACTTC.

Only one count was recorded for this clone. The chain combines TRBV5-6 with TRBJ1-1; 9 bases match TRBD1. The CDR3 sequence is 14 residues long. CDR1 SGHDT and CDR2 YYEEEE come from the germline V gene. Unmatched junction bases numbered 5, after V lost 2 bases and J lost 6 bases. The CDR3 spells CASSLGQGLSEAFF. The CDR3 nucleotides read TGTGCCAGCAGCTTAGGACAGGGGTTATCTGAAGCTTTCTTT.

The rearrangement uses TRBV4-1 and TRBJ1-5, with a weak D call TRBD1 (6 bases). Germline CDR1 and CDR2: MGHRA and YSYEKL. CDR3 size: 15 residues. Between the trimmed V and J ends, which lost 3 bases and 5 bases, there was a span of 14 bases. The CDR3 loop reads CASSHTGHRDQPQHF. The CDR3 DNA follows: TGCGCCAGCAGCCACACGGGACACCGCGATCAGCCCCAGCATTTT.

The chain uses TRBV7-9 and TRBJ1-5; TRBD1 aligns across 9 bases. The junction had 6 bases not matched to a gene; V was cut back by 0 bases and J by 0 bases. Germline values: CDR1 SEHNR, CDR2 FQNEAQ (reference sequence). This CDR3 has 18 residues. The CDR3 coding sequence is TGTGCCAGCAGCTTAGCCGGGACAGGGAGTTATAGCAATCAGCCCCAGCATTTT. Translation: CASSLAGTGSYSNQPQHF.

This chain connects TRBV6-5 to TRBJ1-1; D is perhaps TRBD1 (6 bases). This CDR3 has 15 amino acids. Trimming removed 6 bases from V and 5 bases from J, with 19 bases in between. Germline V gene data show CDR1 as MNHEY and CDR2 as SVGAGI. The CDR3 sequence is CASRTNREGWTEAFF. CDR3 DNA sequence: TGTGCCAGCAGGACAAACAGGGAGGGGTGGACTGAAGCTTTCTTT.

The chain couples TRBV5-4 to TRBJ2-7; no definite D call. Trimming took 1 base from V and 0 from J, leaving 5 bases between them. Germline CDR1 is SGHNT and CDR2 is YYREEE (reference sequence). CDR3 length: 13 residues. The CDR3: CASSLRSSYEQYF. The DNA of the CDR3 is TGTGCCAGCAGCTTGAGGAGCTCCTACGAGCAGTACTTC.

The V call is TRBV27, the J call TRBJ2-1; 16 nucleotides match TRBD2. This CDR3 has 19 amino acids. V lost 6 bases to trimming and J lost 3 bases; unmatched junction nucleotides: 11. The germline CDR1 and CDR2 sequences are MNHEY and SMNVEV (reference sequence). The CDR3 spells CASSPTPGTSGGDYNEQFF. Written as DNA, the CDR3 is TGTGCCAGCAGCCCTACCCCCGGGACTAGCGGGGGGGACTACAATGAGCAGTTCTTC.

This chain uses TRBV7-6 with TRBJ2-7; D uncertain. V was clipped by 0 bases and J by 3 bases, with 9 bases between them. The germline V gene encodes CDR1 SGHVS and CDR2 FNYEAQ. The CDR3 spans 14 residues. CDR3 amino acids: CASSLAARFYEQYF. The CDR3 DNA follows: TGTGCCAGCAGCTTAGCGGCAAGATTCTACGAGCAGTACTTC.

This clone came up once. The chain has TRBV28 and TRBJ1-1; D gene unclear. The germline CDR1 and CDR2 sequences are MDHEN and SYDVKM. V was cut by 5 bases and J by 3 bases, with 4 bases left in between. This CDR3 comprises 11 residues. CDR3 region: CASSIDTEAFF. CDR3 DNA: TGTGCCAGCAGTATCGACACTGAAGCTTTCTTT.

This clone occurred a few times. V usage is TRBV7-8 and J usage is TRBJ1-5, with a weak D call TRBD1 (5 bases). The length of the CDR3 is 19 residues. Germline-derived CDR1 and CDR2 are SGHVS and FQNEAQ. V was shortened by 4 bases and J by 6 bases, with 28 bases between the two germline ends. The CDR3 nucleotides are TGTGCCAGCAGCTACCTTCCGGTAAGGGCGGTCGTTCAGGGTCAGCCCCAGCATTTT. Translating it yields CASSYLPVRAVVQGQPQHF.